The TCR beta chain described here comes from a study of shared clonotypes between healthy human individuals. Study observations and caveats: Relative to their counterparts shared across all four donors, non-shared clonotypes exhibited diminished generation probabilities.

Note on this clone: Its antigen remains unknown.

V lost 2 bases and J lost 6, with 14 bases in between. The CDR3 is made up of 14 amino acids. Germline CDR1 KGHSH, CDR2 LQKENI. The split of CD4+ cells yielded CD45RA+ naive and CD45RA-negative memory subsets. Assay: immunoSEQ multiplex PCR; the TCRdb copy retains only in-frame clones and omits some. The repertoire holds about 1,500,000 clones, with roughly 96% as singletons. The chain recombines TRBV18 with TRBJ2-7, with D unresolved. The TCR was taken from a man aged 25-45 years in good health. Sequencing input: naive CD4+ T cells sorted from blood. Sample subset: CD45RA+ positively selected. This chain's CDR3 is CASSPNHDLREQYF. The CDR3 coding sequence is TGTGCCAGCTCACCAAACCACGATTTGCGCGAGCAGTACTTC.